This T cell receptor (beta chain) was profiled in a study of T cells in Graves' hyperthyroidism and ophthalmopathy. Findings and caveats of the study: Among clonotypes expanded in thyroid above 0.001, most were also found in blood.

Only a few counts were recorded for this clonotype. Its antigen is currently unknown. The CDR3 spans 15 residues. The junction had 4 bases not matched to a gene; V was cut back by 5 bases and J by 1 base. From germline, CDR1 is MDHEN and CDR2 SYDVKM. RNA transcripts gave rise to amplified TCR beta CDR3 regions. The TCR CDR3 was amplified in a first-round RT-PCR using the HTBI primer set. In TCRdb, the multiplex PCR reads were re-called with MiXCR into one record per CDR3 protein. The top ten hold roughly 21% of the sample, which has about 380,000 distinct CDR3 sequences, roughly 14% seen once. Input material: blood. The chain couples TRBV28 to TRBJ2-3; TRBD1 matches 9 bases. The origin of this receptor is a woman aged 25-40 years with Graves' ophthalmopathy. The CDR3: CASSTRTGGTDTQYF. In DNA, the CDR3 is TGTGCCAGCAGTACCCGGACAGGGGGCACAGATACGCAGTATTTT.